This is a list of T cell receptor beta chains from one sample in a study of cytomegalovirus exposure and HLA in healthy donors. The protocol was immunoSEQ multiplex PCR, while the TCRdb copy is restricted to in-frame clones and leaves out a portion. Of 50,000 or so clones listed, 65% to 85% were seen once; the top ten hold about 3%. Input material: PBMCs. The receptors here all came from a man younger than 35 in good health and CMV-seronegative. Both conserved end residues are part of each CDR3. The D gene is left open where the match is weak. Clone size is stated in some rows and not others, as once, few, many or a class when expanded.

NA,TRBJ2-7,few,TRBV14,CASSPLGGYLGYEQYF,TGTGCCAGCAGCCCCCTTGGGGGCTACCTGGGGTACGAGCAGTACTTC
TRBD1,TRBJ2-4,NA,TRBV10-3,CATGQGAAKNIQYF,TGTGCCACCGGACAGGGGGCAGCCAAAAACATTCAGTACTTC
NA,TRBJ2-3,NA,TRBV9,CASSVEAGSTDTQYF,TGTGCCAGCAGCGTAGAGGCGGGAAGCACAGATACGCAGTATTTT
NA,TRBJ1-1,NA,TRBV29-1,CSVEPFPGVNTEAFF,TGCAGCGTTGAACCGTTCCCCGGAGTGAACACTGAAGCTTTCTTT
NA,TRBJ2-5,few,TRBV30,CAWTPPTGQETQYF,TGTGCCTGGACCCCACCGACGGGGCAAGAGACCCAGTACTTC
TRBD1,TRBJ2-1,NA,TRBV7-2,CASSLVSGTGRSYNEQFF,TGTGCCAGCAGCTTAGTCTCCGGGACAGGCCGGTCCTACAATGAGCAGTTCTTC
NA,TRBJ2-1,NA,TRBV6-5,CASSRGYSYNEQFF,TGTGCCAGCAGTCGAGGCTACTCCTACAATGAGCAGTTCTTC
TRBD2,TRBJ2-7,NA,TRBV28,CASRLAGIVYEQYF,TGTGCCAGCCGACTAGCGGGAATAGTGTACGAGCAGTACTTC
NA,TRBJ1-5,NA,TRBV28,CATQGENQPQHF,TGTGCCACTCAGGGTGAAAATCAGCCCCAGCATTTT
NA,TRBJ1-5,NA,TRBV6-6,CASSHEGGNQPQHF,TGTGCCAGCAGCCACGAGGGGGGCAATCAGCCCCAGCATTTT
TRBD2,TRBJ2-3,once,TRBV19,CASSFRAGTDTQYF,TGTGCCAGTAGTTTTCGAGCGGGAACAGATACGCAGTATTTT
NA,TRBJ2-6,NA,TRBV15,CARGLPSGANVLTF,TGTGCCAGGGGACTGCCGAGTGGGGCCAACGTCCTGACTTTC
TRBD1,TRBJ2-7,NA,TRBV6-5,CASSEQGSHEQYF,TGTGCCAGCAGTGAACAGGGGTCCCACGAGCAGTACTTC
TRBD1,TRBJ1-5,once,TRBV28,CASRRQGAGSNQPQHF,TGTGCCAGCAGGAGACAGGGGGCGGGGAGCAATCAGCCCCAGCATTTT
TRBD1,TRBJ1-2,NA,TRBV28,CASSSPGQGDYGYTF,TGTGCCAGCAGCTCTCCGGGACAGGGGGACTATGGCTACACCTTC
TRBD1,TRBJ1-6,NA,TRBV10-3,CAISESDRGYNSPLHF,TGTGCCATCAGTGAGTCGGACAGGGGCTATAATTCACCCCTCCACTTT
TRBD2,TRBJ2-7,NA,TRBV5-4,CASSGNGLADEQYF,TGTGCCAGCAGCGGGAACGGACTAGCGGACGAGCAGTACTTC
TRBD1,TRBJ1-5,NA,TRBV2,CASSRSAGGLQPQHF,TGTGCCAGCAGCCGTTCGGCAGGGGGTCTTCAGCCCCAGCATTTT
NA,TRBJ2-7,NA,TRBV4-2,CASSQVGSYEQYF,TGTGCCAGCAGCCAAGTTGGCAGCTACGAGCAGTACTTC
TRBD1,TRBJ1-1,NA,TRBV19,CASSPTGGNTEAFF,TGTGCCAGTAGTCCCACAGGGGGCAACACTGAAGCTTTCTTT
TRBD1,TRBJ1-6,few,TRBV6-5,CASSLGTGGNSPLHF,TGTGCCAGCAGCCTGGGGACAGGGGGCAATTCACCCCTCCACTTT
TRBD2,TRBJ2-1,NA,TRBV15,CATSRSGSSYNEQFF,TGTGCCACCAGCCGCAGCGGGAGCTCCTACAATGAGCAGTTCTTC
TRBD1,TRBJ1-5,few,TRBV6-1,CASSVTGVGQPQHF,TGTGCCAGCAGCGTAACAGGGGTCGGGCAGCCCCAGCATTTT
NA,TRBJ1-2,NA,TRBV10-3,CAISDDIGGYTF,TGTGCCATCAGTGATGACATCGGCGGCTACACCTTC
NA,TRBJ1-1,once,TRBV4-1,CASSSDPGLNTEAFF,TGCGCCAGCAGCTCCGATCCCGGGTTGAACACTGAAGCTTTCTTT
TRBD2,TRBJ2-3,NA,TRBV9,CASSVTSAGDTQYF,TGTGCCAGCAGCGTGACTAGCGCGGGGGATACGCAGTATTTT
NA,TRBJ1-6,NA,TRBV27,CASSSGYNSPLHF,TGTGCCAGCAGTTCGGGTTATAATTCACCCCTCCACTTT
TRBD1,TRBJ1-2,few,TRBV29-1,CSVVVFGTGDGYTF,TGCAGCGTTGTGGTGTTCGGGACAGGGGATGGCTACACCTTC
TRBD2,TRBJ2-7,NA,TRBV11-3,CASSPGLAGGPLYF,TGTGCCAGCAGCCCCGGACTAGCGGGAGGGCCTTTGTACTTC
NA,TRBJ2-2,once,TRBV15,CATSRVTGGGYGELFF,TGTGCCACCAGCAGAGTAACTGGTGGGGGCTACGGGGAGCTGTTTTTT
NA,TRBJ1-1,NA,TRBV19,CASSLRKNTEAFF,TGTGCCAGTAGTTTGCGGAAGAACACTGAAGCTTTCTTT
TRBD1,TRBJ2-5,NA,TRBV7-8,CASSPYRTGFQETQYF,TGTGCCAGCAGCCCTTACCGGACAGGCTTCCAAGAGACCCAGTACTTC
NA,TRBJ1-2,few,TRBV28,CASRGAADYYGYTF,TGTGCCAGCCGCGGGGCGGCAGACTACTATGGCTACACCTTC
TRBD2,TRBJ2-3,medium-sized,TRBV28,CASSSAGGGPDTQYF,TGTGCCAGCAGCTCAGCGGGAGGTGGGCCAGATACGCAGTATTTT
TRBD1,TRBJ1-1,NA,TRBV30,CAWRQGAGAFF,TGTGCCTGGAGACAGGGGGCTGGGGCTTTCTTT
TRBD1,TRBJ1-1,once,TRBV30,CAWRLQGRLSEAFF,TGTGCCTGGAGGTTACAGGGGAGGTTGAGTGAAGCTTTCTTT
NA,TRBJ2-7,NA,TRBV7-9,CASRPLDSAYEQYF,TGTGCCAGCAGGCCACTAGACTCAGCCTACGAGCAGTACTTC
NA,TRBJ2-1,few,TRBV30,CAWRQALPPHNEQFF,TGTGCCTGGAGACAAGCGCTACCACCCCACAATGAGCAGTTCTTC
NA,TRBJ1-2,NA,TRBV5-1,CASSLGWEVNYGYTF,TGCGCCAGCAGCTTGGGATGGGAGGTCAACTATGGCTACACCTTC
NA,TRBJ1-6,NA,TRBV6-5,CASSYLAAANNSPLHF,TGTGCCAGCAGTTACCTGGCGGCAGCCAACAATTCACCCCTCCACTTT
TRBD2,TRBJ2-6,NA,TRBV7-9,CAPSGGRDGRSGANVLTF,TGTGCCCCATCGGGTGGGAGGGATGGGCGCTCTGGGGCCAACGTCCTGACTTTC
TRBD1,TRBJ1-2,once,TRBV28,CASSGTGNGTNYGYTF,TGTGCCAGCAGTGGGACAGGGAATGGGACTAACTATGGCTACACCTTC
NA,TRBJ1-5,NA,TRBV2,CASKPGGNQPQHF,TGTGCCAGCAAGCCGGGAGGCAATCAGCCCCAGCATTTT
NA,TRBJ2-7,NA,TRBV9,CASSVEGGYYEQYF,TGTGCCAGCAGCGTAGAGGGCGGGTACTACGAGCAGTACTTC
NA,TRBJ1-2,NA,TRBV27,CASSSPGNGYTF,TGTGCCAGCAGTTCACCAGGAAACGGCTACACCTTC
NA,TRBJ2-7,NA,TRBV10-3,CATLQGPYEQYF,TGTGCCACCTTACAGGGACCCTACGAGCAGTACTTC
NA,TRBJ1-1,NA,TRBV15,CATSLKQGGTEAFF,TGTGCCACCAGCCTTAAACAGGGCGGCACTGAAGCTTTCTTT
NA,TRBJ1-1,once,TRBV19,CAGEGPGGTEAFF,TGTGCCGGCGAGGGCCCGGGGGGAACTGAAGCTTTCTTT
NA,TRBJ1-1,NA,TRBV29-1,CSVEKTGTNTEAFF,TGCAGCGTTGAAAAAACAGGTACGAACACTGAAGCTTTCTTT
NA,TRBJ1-1,NA,TRBV28,CASSTGTLLPGAFF,TGTGCCAGCAGTACGGGGACACTGTTGCCGGGCGCTTTCTTT
NA,TRBJ2-7,NA,TRBV5-6,CASSLEHYEQYF,TGTGCCAGCAGCTTGGAACATTACGAGCAGTACTTC
NA,TRBJ2-1,NA,TRBV4-3,CASSQDPSRYNEQFF,TGCGCCAGCAGCCAAGACCCTAGCAGATACAATGAGCAGTTCTTC
TRBD2,TRBJ2-3,once,TRBV9,CASSPWTSSADTQYF,TGTGCCAGCAGCCCGTGGACTAGTTCCGCAGATACGCAGTATTTT
NA,TRBJ2-1,few,TRBV20-1,CSGSQAYEQFF,TGCAGTGGGTCCCAGGCCTACGAGCAGTTCTTC